A single sample is the source of the 2 T cell receptor beta chains below, sequenced in a study of molecular identifiers for immune sequencing clone quantification. TCRdb re-called the PCR reads with MiXCR, one entry per CDR3 protein. The sample includes approximately 550,000 distinct CDR3 sequences, roughly 26% of them seen just once. Sample: naive CD8+ T cells from blood, with Jurkat cell RNA spiked in. Subset noted: FACS-sorted CD8+CD4-CCR7+CD45RA+ naive T cells. The receptors come from a human donor in good health. Some libraries in this study had Jurkat cell RNA spiked in.

This chain links TRBV9 with TRBJ2-7; D is unresolved. Germline V gene lookup returns CDR1 SGDLS and CDR2 YYNGEE. The CDR3 length is 14 residues. V shed 0 bases and J shed 0 bases, with 7 bases lying between them. The CDR3 nucleotides are TGTGCCAGCAGCGTAGGGGCCTCCTCCTACGAGCAGTACTTC. Its protein product is CASSVGASSYEQYF.

The chain combines TRBV11-2 with TRBJ2-1; 7 bases are shared with TRBD2. Germline trimming cut 1 base from V and 3 bases from J; bases unmatched to any gene: 6. This CDR3 spans 16 amino acids. Germline assignment: CDR1 SGHAT and CDR2 FQNNGV. CDR3 sequence (DNA): TGTGCCAGCAGCTTAGGGGCTAGCGGCTACTACAATGAGCAGTTCTTC. Amino acid sequence: CASSLGASGYYNEQFF.